This TCR beta chain was captured by sequencing in a study of cytotoxic CD8 clonotypes in ibrutinib-treated CLL. Study context: An average of roughly 250,000 productive templates and tens of thousands of productive rearrangements was obtained per sample. General study findings and limits: Under treatment, the uncommon public clonotypes either contracted or remained stable.

The CDR3 consists of 13 residues. Germline lookup yields CDR1 LNHDA and CDR2 SQIVND (reference sequence). Trimming stripped 6 bases from V and 7 bases from J, with 12 bases between. To note about this clone: The antigen remains undetermined.

The protocol was immunoSEQ multiplex PCR, while the TCRdb copy is restricted to in-frame clones and leaves out a portion. Among 57,000 or so clones, nearly 55% were seen once, and the ten largest hold 20% to 30%. Specimen: PBMCs, collected at disease progression, from a patient treated with ibrutinib. The clonotype was recovered from a human donor with chronic lymphocytic leukemia. This chain connects TRBV19 to TRBJ1-4, with unresolved D. The DNA for the CDR3 is TGTGCCAGTAGACCCGGGTCATCTGAAAAACTGTTTTTT. The encoded protein is CASRPGSSEKLFF.